The 14 T cell receptor beta chains below were found in one sample sequenced in a study of shared clonotypes between healthy human individuals. CD45RO-negative CD8 cells positively selected for CCR7 made up the naive population, which excluded terminally differentiated effector memory CD45RA+ cells. Produced via immunoSEQ multiplex PCR; TCRdb's table is partial and in-frame only. The repertoire holds roughly 590,000 clones, with over 95% as singletons. Source material: naive CD8+ T cells sorted from blood. These receptors all stem from a woman in her twenties or thirties in good health.

Details on this clone: Additional DNA sequences in this sample encode the identical CDR3. The V call is TRBV27, the J call TRBJ2-7; D may be TRBD1 (5 bases). The CDR3 runs to 14 residues. Trimming cost V 5 bases and J 0 bases, with 11 bases left between them. Germline V gives CDR1 MNHEY, CDR2 SMNVEV (reference sequence). CDR3 residues: CASSLSQGSYEQYF. The CDR3, as DNA: TGTGCCAGCAGTCTTTCTCAGGGCTCCTACGAGCAGTACTTC.

The CDR3 reads CASSRPLGQSYEQYF. The CDR3 DNA is TGTGCCAGCAGCCGTCCACTCGGACAGTCCTACGAGCAGTACTTC. This chain connects TRBV28 to TRBJ2-7; D is perhaps TRBD1 (6 bases). Germline CDR1 MDHEN, CDR2 SYDVKM. Trimming removed 6 bases at V and 1 base at J, with 16 bases between. The CDR3 has 15 amino acids.

CDR3 DNA sequence: TGTGCCACCCGACTAGCGGGGGGCGGGGAGCTGTTTTTT. It yields the protein CATRLAGGGELFF. The chain couples TRBV27 to TRBJ2-2, with TRBD2 matching over 13 bases. This CDR3 has 13 residues. Germline V gives CDR1 MNHEY, CDR2 SMNVEV (reference sequence). V trimming: 10 bases; J trimming: 7 bases; junction bases outside the gene matches: 3.

V and J are TRBV4-1 and TRBJ2-1; 7 bases match TRBD2. The V and J ends lost 0 bases and 11 bases, in that order; junction bases with no gene match: 19. Germline V lookup: CDR1 MGHRA, CDR2 YSYEKL. The length of the CDR3 is 18 residues. This CDR3 reads CASSQEGTTEETSGQQFF. The CDR3 DNA reads TGCGCCAGCAGCCAAGAAGGGACTACTGAGGAGACCTCGGGACAGCAGTTCTTC.

V usage is TRBV4-1 and J usage is TRBJ2-7, with 7 bases identical to TRBD1. V shed 3 bases and J 3 bases; nucleotides not matched to a gene: 8. CDR1 and CDR2 (germline): MGHRA, YSYEKL. This CDR3 is 15 amino acids long. CDR3 in amino acids: CASSQRQGIYYEQYF. DNA of the CDR3: TGCGCCAGCAGCCAGAGACAGGGAATTTACTACGAGCAGTACTTC.

The V call is TRBV19, the J call TRBJ1-5; D possibly corresponds to TRBD1 (5 bases). Germline V gives CDR1 LNHDA, CDR2 SQIVND (reference sequence). This CDR3 has 18 residues. With 10 bases removed from V and 0 bases from J, the gap between germline ends came to 25 bases. CDR3 amino acids: CATSLAQGLKYSNQPQHF. CDR3 bases: TGTGCCACCTCCCTCGCCCAGGGCCTGAAGTATAGCAATCAGCCCCAGCATTTT.

V and J are TRBV7-9 and TRBJ2-2; 7 nucleotides match TRBD1. In germline, CDR1 is SEHNR, CDR2 FQNEAQ (reference sequence). V shed 4 bases, J shed 6 bases, and the junction held 11 bases outside the gene matches. The CDR3 has 16 residues. The CDR3 region is CASSSWQGVLAGELFF. DNA for the CDR3: TGTGCCAGCAGCTCGTGGCAGGGGGTATTGGCCGGGGAGCTGTTTTTT.

The chain has TRBV28 and TRBJ2-7; D unclear. This CDR3 comprises 16 residues. Germline CDR1 is MDHEN and CDR2 is SYDVKM. Trimming pared 2 bases from V and 5 bases from J, leaving 19 bases between. CDR3 region: CASSLIVGSPEDEQYF. CDR3 in DNA: TGTGCCAGCAGTTTAATTGTAGGTTCACCCGAGGACGAGCAGTACTTC.

The chain is built from TRBV5-6 and TRBJ2-7; 9 bases map to TRBD2. V lost 4 bases, J lost 7 bases, and 12 bases stayed unmatched. This CDR3 has 15 residues. In germline, CDR1 is SGHDT, CDR2 YYEEEE. Here the CDR3 DNA reads TGTGCCAGCAGCCTAAACCAGGGACTAGCTAGGGAGCAGTACTTC. Translated, it gives CASSLNQGLAREQYF. Looking up the rest from reference TRBV5-6 and TRBJ2-7 gives the full variable domain: DAGVTQSPTHLIKTRGQQVTLRCSPKSGHDTVSWYQQALGQGPQFIFQYYEEEERQRGNFPDRFSGHQFPNYSSELNVNALLLGDSALYLCASSLNQGLAREQYFGPGTRLTVT.

This chain uses TRBV19 with TRBJ2-4, with D hard to call. This CDR3 has 13 amino acids. Germline values: CDR1 LNHDA, CDR2 SQIVND (reference sequence). Trimming removed 7 bases from V and 2 bases from J, with 9 bases in between. CDR3 in DNA: TGTGCCAGTATGGCAGAGACCAAAAACATTCAGTACTTC. The encoded protein is CASMAETKNIQYF.

The chain joins TRBV28 to TRBJ2-3; D gene ambiguous. There are 13 residues in the CDR3. Trimming stripped 5 bases from V and 2 bases from J, with 8 bases between. CDR1 is MDHEN and CDR2 is SYDVKM in the germline V gene. As DNA, the CDR3 is TGTGCCAGCAGTCCTCCTTTCACAGATACGCAGTATTTT. Its protein product is CASSPPFTDTQYF.

The chain combines TRBV27 with TRBJ2-3; 12 nucleotides match TRBD2. J gave up 5 bases and V 6 bases, and 9 bases lay outside the gene matches. The CDR3 runs to 16 residues. The germline gives CDR1 MNHEY, CDR2 SMNVEV (reference sequence). The CDR3 DNA is TGTGCCAGCAGCCCCACTAGCGGGAGGCCCCTAGATACGCAGTATTTT. Its translation: CASSPTSGRPLDTQYF.

The V call is TRBV7-9, the J call TRBJ2-3; TRBD2 aligns across 13 bases. Germline CDR1 is SEHNR and CDR2 is FQNEAQ (reference sequence). The V and J ends lost 5 bases and 5 bases, in that order; junction bases with no gene match: 7. The CDR3 length is 16 residues. The DNA for the CDR3 is TGTGCCAGCAGCCAAACTAGCGGGAGGGCGGGAGATACGCAGTATTTT. Its protein product is CASSQTSGRAGDTQYF. Looking up the rest from reference TRBV7-9 and TRBJ2-3 gives the full variable domain: DTGVSQNPRHKITKRGQNVTFRCDPISEHNRLYWYRQTLGQGPEFLTYFQNEAQLEKSRLLSDRFSAERPKGSFSTLEIQRTEQGDSAMYLCASSQTSGRAGDTQYFGPGTRLTVL.

V and J are TRBV30 and TRBJ2-5, with 8 bases lining up with TRBD1. Germline loops: CDR1 GTSNPN, CDR2 SVGIG (reference sequence). Unmatched junction bases numbered 7, after V lost 2 bases and J lost 2 bases. The CDR3 has 15 residues. DNA for the CDR3: TGTGCCTGGAGTTCCCCCGGACAGGGTCAAGAGACCCAGTACTTC. It encodes CAWSSPGQGQETQYF.